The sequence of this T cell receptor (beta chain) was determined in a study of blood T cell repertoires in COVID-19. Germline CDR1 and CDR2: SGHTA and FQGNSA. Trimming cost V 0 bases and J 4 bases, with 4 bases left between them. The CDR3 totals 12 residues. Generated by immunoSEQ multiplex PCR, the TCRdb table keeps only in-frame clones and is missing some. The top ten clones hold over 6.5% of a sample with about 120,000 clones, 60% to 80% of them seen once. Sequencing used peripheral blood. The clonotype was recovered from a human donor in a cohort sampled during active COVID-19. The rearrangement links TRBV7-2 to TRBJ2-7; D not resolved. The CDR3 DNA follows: TGTGCCAGCAGCTTAGCGCGGTACGAGCAGTACTTC. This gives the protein CASSLARYEQYF.